This TCR beta chain was retrieved from a study of T cell repertoires in cytomegalovirus infection (dated by TCRdb to the late 2010s). About the full investigation: Donor HLA type was relevant to the analysis, as public TCR beta signatures indicated carriage of CMV infection together with the matching HLA type. The investigation overall reported the following: The ex vivo response was dominated by HLA-C-restricted CMV-specific TCR beta clonotypes, and the single most frequent clonotype in two of eight donors was supplied by these HLA-C-restricted clonotypes. Carriers of CMV infection plus the relevant HLA type were discriminated by the cumulative frequency of public TCR beta family members in the study cohort and in an independent roughly 380-donor cohort.

V ends up 2 bases short and J 4 bases short, with an unmatched junction base count of 2. From the germline V gene (reference sequence), CDR1 is SSHAT and CDR2 is FNYEAQ. Spanning cysteine to phenylalanine, the CDR3 consists of 15 amino acids. Kept here is only the CDR3 DNA, which spans 45 bases and is read in frame from base 1. Sequencing took place on an Illumina HiSeq 1500. TCRdb handled the public reads itself, with Q25 trimming in fastp and clone calling in MiXCR, and kept productive beta chains. Entries that share a CDR3 protein sequence are merged under the most common genes and DNA. The sample table contains about 460,000 distinct CDR3 sequences; only one count was recorded for approximately 10% of them. The ten most abundant clones make up roughly 10% of the sample. This clonotype was counted many times. The antigen this receptor binds is unknown. The input lacks base qualities; no much larger clone sits a single base away.

The TCR was taken from a human donor in good health (CMV status not recorded). Some clones in this sample may be carry-over from other donors' samples. Here the chain combines TRBV7-7 and TRBJ2-5; a stretch of 12 junction bases matches TRBD2. The sample was PBMCs. The bases read TGTGCCAGCAGCTTAACGACTAGCGGGGGAGAGACCCAGTACTTC. The translation is CASSLTTSGGETQYF.